These 2 T cell receptor beta chains share one sample of origin, sequenced in a study of blood T cell repertoires in COVID-19. Clones were sequenced by immunoSEQ multiplex PCR, and TCRdb holds only the in-frame ones, with some missing. The sample lists about 160,000 clones, around 90% occurring once. The sample taken for sequencing was peripheral blood. Receptor source: a man aged 55 to 69 with active or convalescent COVID-19.

The chain employs TRBV2 and TRBJ1-2; 9 bases align to TRBD1. V shed 4 bases and J 4 bases; nucleotides not matched to a gene: 7. The CDR3 is 15 residues long. Germline CDR1 is SNHLY and CDR2 is FYNNEI. As DNA, the CDR3 is TGTGCCAGCAGTGTGTCAGGGACAGGGAGCTATGGCTACACCTTC. This codes for CASSVSGTGSYGYTF. Full variable domain (missing parts from reference TRBV2 and TRBJ1-2): EPEVTQTPSHQVTQMGQEVILRCVPISNHLYFYWYRQILGQKVEFLVSFYNNEISEKSEIFDDQFSVERPDGSNFTLKIRSTKLEDSAMYFCASSVSGTGSYGYTFGSGTRLTVV.

The J gene is TRBJ1-6, the V gene TRBV27, with 9 positions matching TRBD1. In germline, CDR1 is MNHEY, CDR2 SMNVEV (reference sequence). V shed 6 bases, J shed 8 bases, and the junction held 5 bases outside the gene matches. The CDR3 contains 14 residues. For the CDR3, the DNA is TGTGCCAGCAGGACCGGGACAGGGTATTCACCCCTCCACTTT. Amino acids: CASRTGTGYSPLHF.